The entry below describes one TCR beta chain. Antigen specificity is unknown. Focal radiation was given together with CTLA-4 blockade (ipilimumab) to patients with chemo-refractory metastatic non-small-cell lung cancer. The sample is drawn from a study of radiotherapy plus CTLA-4 blockade in lung cancer. About the study: Across the patients, objective responses occurred in approximately 18%, and disease control in 30% to 35%.

Some clones are missing from TCRdb's copy, which holds only in-frame ones; the method was immunoSEQ multiplex PCR. The data show 26,000 or so clones, roughly four fifths seen once. General study points: In blood, after radiotherapy plus ipilimumab, tumor-derived TCR clones expanded. Interferon-beta, together with early blood T cell clone dynamics, reportedly best predicted response.

The sequence derives from a human donor with non-small cell lung cancer who had stable disease on radiotherapy plus ipilimumab. The starting material was peripheral blood, obtained from a patient treated with radiotherapy plus ipilimumab.

CDR3 amino acids: CASGLALLQGEVETQYF. Written as DNA, the CDR3 is TGTGCTAGTGGTTTGGCCCTCCTACAGGGTGAGGTAGAGACCCAGTACTTC. The chain is built from TRBV12-5 and TRBJ2-5; tentatively, D is TRBD1 (6 bases). CDR1 and CDR2 (germline): LGHNT, FRNRAP. Trimming cost V 1 base and J 4 bases, with 19 bases left between them. CDR3 length: 17 residues.